These T cell receptor beta chains were read from a single sample in a study of control samples from healthy donors and cancer patients. Assay: immunoSEQ multiplex PCR; the TCRdb copy retains only in-frame clones and omits some. This sample has roughly 170,000 clones, with 90% to 95% found just once. Sequencing was done on a sample of blood. All receptors derive from a woman aged 55-69 years in good health. Each CDR3 is given with its conserved first and last residue. Each record gives: clone size, J gene, D gene, V gene, CDR3 protein, CDR3 DNA. D genes are given only for firm matches. Some rows mark clone size as missing; the rest say once, few, many or name a class of expanded clone.

-	TRBJ1-1	-	TRBV7-2	CASSFLGIISTEAFF	TGTGCCAGCAGCTTCCTCGGGATTATTAGCACTGAAGCTTTCTTT
once	TRBJ2-6	TRBD1	TRBV2	CASSASAGGVGANVLTF	TGTGCCAGCAGCGCCTCGGCAGGGGGCGTTGGGGCCAACGTCCTGACTTTC
-	TRBJ2-1	-	TRBV4-3	CASSQDLLQDNEQFF	TGCGCCAGCAGCCAAGACCTCCTGCAAGACAATGAGCAGTTCTTC
-	TRBJ1-1	TRBD1	TRBV6-1	CASSERDRPNTEAFF	TGTGCCAGCAGTGAACGGGACAGGCCGAACACTGAAGCTTTCTTT
-	TRBJ1-2	-	TRBV7-2	CASSLDTGWDYGYTF	TGTGCCAGCAGCTTAGATACAGGGTGGGACTATGGCTACACCTTC
-	TRBJ1-4	-	TRBV6-5	CASSYSGAANGEKLFF	TGTGCCAGCAGTTACTCCGGGGCAGCAAATGGTGAAAAACTGTTTTTT
-	TRBJ1-3	TRBD1	TRBV15	CATSGGTGPGNTIYF	TGTGCCACCAGCGGAGGGACAGGGCCTGGAAACACCATATATTTT
-	TRBJ2-1	TRBD2	TRBV4-3	CASSQVLAVDNEQFF	TGCGCCAGCAGCCAGGTACTAGCGGTAGACAATGAGCAGTTCTTC
-	TRBJ1-2	-	TRBV7-3	CASSPGFPYGYTF	TGTGCCAGCAGTCCGGGATTCCCCTATGGCTACACCTTC
-	TRBJ1-5	-	TRBV4-3	CASSQEIRGGREPQHF	TGCGCCAGCAGCCAAGAGATCCGGGGAGGTAGGGAGCCCCAGCATTTT
once	TRBJ2-7	TRBD1	TRBV4-3	CASSPYRGLSSYEQYF	TGCGCCAGCAGCCCCTACAGGGGCCTTAGCTCCTACGAGCAGTACTTC
-	TRBJ1-3	-	TRBV6-6	CASSPPDPGGNTIYF	TGTGCCAGCAGTCCCCCCGATCCCGGTGGAAACACCATATATTTT
once	TRBJ1-4	TRBD1	TRBV2	CASTPTGSGEKLFF	TGTGCCAGCACACCGACAGGGAGCGGTGAAAAACTGTTTTTT
-	TRBJ1-1	-	TRBV18	CASSPVQWGGNTEAFF	TGTGCCAGCTCACCAGTCCAATGGGGGGGGAACACTGAAGCTTTCTTT
-	TRBJ2-7	TRBD1	TRBV20-1	CSASRDRGLYYEQYF	TGCAGTGCTAGTCGGGACAGGGGCCTTTACTACGAGCAGTACTTC
few	TRBJ2-1	TRBD2	TRBV4-3	CASSQDLAGGSWGNEQFF	TGCGCCAGCAGCCAAGATTTAGCGGGGGGATCCTGGGGCAATGAGCAGTTCTTC
-	TRBJ2-5	TRBD2	TRBV30	CAWSASGGQETQYF	TGTGCCTGGAGCGCTAGCGGGGGCCAAGAGACCCAGTACTTC
-	TRBJ1-2	TRBD1	TRBV3-1/TRBV3-2	CASSHNTGRGLGYTF	TGTGCCAGCAGCCACAATACCGGCAGGGGGCTTGGCTACACCTTC
-	TRBJ2-5	TRBD2	TRBV10-3	CAISLGLAEETQYF	TGTGCCATCAGCCTCGGACTAGCAGAGGAGACCCAGTACTTC
-	TRBJ2-2	-	TRBV4-1	CASSQVGSGELFF	TGCGCCAGCAGCCAAGTCGGGAGCGGGGAGCTGTTTTTT
-	TRBJ2-1	TRBD1	TRBV18	CASSPMAGGYYNEQFF	TGTGCCAGCTCACCTATGGCAGGGGGTTACTACAATGAGCAGTTCTTC
-	TRBJ1-2	-	TRBV6-5	CASSYDLTGRYTF	TGTGCCAGCAGTTACGATTTAACAGGGCGCTACACCTTC
-	TRBJ1-1	-	TRBV2	CASSEEGGGANTEAFF	TGTGCCAGCAGTGAGGAGGGAGGGGGGGCTAACACTGAAGCTTTCTTT
-	TRBJ1-6	TRBD1	TRBV5-8	CASSLARQGQRSPLHF	TGTGCCAGCAGCTTGGCCAGACAGGGGCAACGTTCACCCCTCCACTTT
once	TRBJ2-1	-	TRBV6-6	CASSRSGDSSYNEQFF	TGTGCCAGCAGTCGAAGCGGGGACAGCTCCTACAATGAGCAGTTCTTC
-	TRBJ1-5	-	TRBV30	CAWSVPGAVSNQPQHF	TGTGCCTGGAGTGTACCAGGGGCGGTTAGCAATCAGCCCCAGCATTTT
-	TRBJ2-3	-	TRBV29-1	CSVDEGNTDTQYF	TGCAGCGTTGATGAGGGGAACACAGATACGCAGTATTTT
-	TRBJ1-2	-	TRBV3-1/TRBV3-2	CASSQGSSDYGYTF	TGTGCCAGCAGCCAAGGCTCATCTGACTATGGCTACACCTTC
-	TRBJ2-7	-	TRBV30	CAWRDSYEQYF	TGTGCCTGGAGAGACAGCTACGAGCAGTACTTC
-	TRBJ1-6	-	TRBV5-4	CASSPNADPTSSPLHF	TGTGCCAGCAGCCCGAATGCTGATCCAACTTCCTCACCCCTCCACTTT
-	TRBJ2-7	TRBD2	TRBV6-2/TRBV6-3	CASSSGGASSYEQYF	TGTGCCAGCAGCAGCGGGGGGGCCTCTTCCTACGAGCAGTACTTC
-	TRBJ2-3	-	TRBV12-3/TRBV12-4	CASKQGDTQYF	TGTGCCAGCAAGCAGGGTGATACGCAGTATTTT
-	TRBJ1-3	-	TRBV5-1	CASSRTGVSGNTIYF	TGCGCCAGCAGCAGAACAGGCGTGAGTGGAAACACCATATATTTT
-	TRBJ1-3	TRBD1	TRBV9	CASSVDARDSSGNTIYF	TGTGCCAGCAGCGTAGACGCCAGGGACAGCTCTGGAAACACCATATATTTT
-	TRBJ2-4	TRBD2	TRBV2	CASRDSSGGPVGKNIQYF	TGTGCCAGCAGAGACTCTAGCGGGGGGCCCGTGGGCAAAAACATTCAGTACTTC
-	TRBJ1-2	-	TRBV15	CATSRDPEQTGGYTF	TGTGCCACCAGCAGAGATCCGGAACAAACTGGGGGCTACACCTTC
-	TRBJ2-5	-	TRBV9	CASSVASGGGGETQYF	TGTGCCAGCAGCGTAGCTTCCGGCGGGGGCGGCGAGACCCAGTACTTC
-	TRBJ1-1	-	TRBV9	CASSPNGMNTEAFF	TGTGCCAGCAGCCCCAACGGCATGAACACTGAAGCTTTCTTT
once	TRBJ2-2	TRBD1	TRBV10-3	CAIRPGQGSLDTGELFF	TGTGCCATCAGACCGGGACAGGGTTCGCTAGACACCGGGGAGCTGTTTTTT
-	TRBJ2-1	TRBD1	TRBV19	CATCRDRVGNEQFF	TGTGCCACCTGTAGGGACAGGGTAGGCAATGAGCAGTTCTTC
-	TRBJ2-2	-	TRBV9	CASSARTQGRGYTGELFF	TGTGCCAGCAGCGCACGAACGCAGGGGCGAGGTTACACCGGGGAGCTGTTTTTT
-	TRBJ2-2	TRBD2	TRBV6-1	CASSETGTRNTGELFF	TGTGCCAGCAGTGAGACCGGGACTAGGAACACCGGGGAGCTGTTTTTT
once	TRBJ1-6	TRBD1	TRBV18	CASSPGQGNSPLHF	TGTGCCAGCTCCCCGGGACAGGGGAATTCACCCCTCCACTTT
-	TRBJ1-6	-	TRBV4-3	CASSQDHGSSYNSPLHF	TGCGCCAGCAGCCAAGATCACGGGAGCTCCTATAATTCACCCCTCCACTTT
-	TRBJ1-1	-	TRBV7-2	CASSLVGGNTEAFF	TGTGCCAGCAGCTTAGTCGGGGGGAACACTGAAGCTTTCTTT